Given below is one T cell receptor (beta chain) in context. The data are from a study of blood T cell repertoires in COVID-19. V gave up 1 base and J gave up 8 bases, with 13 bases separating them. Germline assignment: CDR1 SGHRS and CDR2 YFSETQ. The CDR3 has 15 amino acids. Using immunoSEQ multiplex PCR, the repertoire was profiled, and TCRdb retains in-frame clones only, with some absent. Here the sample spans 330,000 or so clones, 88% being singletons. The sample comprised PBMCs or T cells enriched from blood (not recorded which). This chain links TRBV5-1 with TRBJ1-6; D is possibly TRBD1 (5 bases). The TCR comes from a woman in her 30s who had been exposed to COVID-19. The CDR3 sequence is CASSLRSGQDSPLHF. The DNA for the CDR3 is TGCGCCAGCAGCTTGCGCTCAGGGCAGGATTCACCCCTCCACTTT.